This TCR beta chain was recorded in a study of technical replicates of blood from a handful of donors (dated by TCRdb to about 2017). Details on this clone: Its antigen remains undetermined. Base-call qualities are not available, and no considerably larger clone is one nucleotide away.

Library construction relied on the immunoSEQ multiplex PCR assay. The source is immuneACCESS, and TCRdb retained only in-frame sequences with V and J called. Part of the clones is not carried over; for the studies checked, unresolved V genes explain less than half of this, and the remainder is unexplained. The table for this sample lists 84,000 or so clones; roughly 94% of them were counted only once. Jointly, the top ten make up 0.25% of the sample. V and J are truncated by 0 bases and 0 bases respectively, leaving an intervening sequence of 5 bases. The CDR3 sequence holds 14 residues, the cysteine and phenylalanine included. The read is trimmed to its CDR3 DNA, 42 bases read in frame from base 1. The germline V gene (reference sequence) specifies MNHNY as CDR1 and SVGAGI as CDR2.

Sequences were obtained from T cells isolated from PBMCs. The clonotype comes from a human donor in good health. This chain joins TRBV6-6 to TRBJ1-1, with the D gene too uncertain to name. The CDR3 corresponds to CASSYSNMNTEAFF. The nucleotide sequence reads as follows: TGTGCCAGCAGTTACTCGAACATGAACACTGAAGCTTTCTTT.